What follows describes a single T cell receptor beta chain. Its target is unknown. Baseline was the first blood sampling point, followed by cycle 4 day 1 and cycle 7 day 1. Here immunoSEQ multiplex PCR was the method, and the copy in TCRdb shows in-frame clones only, minus some. The repertoire holds 55,000 to 80,000 clones, with around 82% as singletons. These data come from a study of OX40 agonist ivuxolimab in advanced cancers. Overall study findings and caveats: Expanded peripheral T cells had an undetermined antigen specificity. Low normalized T-cell clonal expansion was also seen in some nonresponders. At 0.1 to 3.0 mg/kg, CD4+ and CD8+ blood T cells expanded clonally by week 6.

The CDR3 is made up of 12 amino acids. In germline, CDR1 is GTSNPN, CDR2 SVGIG (reference sequence). The V gene lost 1 base and the J gene lost 5 bases, with 8 bases spanning the gap. The sequence was collected from an adult with an advanced solid tumor such as melanoma, head and neck, liver or kidney cancer. V usage is TRBV30 and J usage is TRBJ2-5, with D unclear. The material sequenced was CD4+ or CD8+ T cells sorted from blood, taken in a trial of the OX40 agonist ivuxolimab. DNA for the CDR3: TGTGCCTGGAGTGGGGATCTGGAGACCCAGTACTTC. Its translation is CAWSGDLETQYF.